The 17 T cell receptor beta chains listed next were all sequenced from one sample in a study of shared clonotypes between healthy human individuals. This table comes from immunoSEQ multiplex PCR, and its TCRdb copy is limited to in-frame clones, with some not included. Of roughly 2.2 million clones in the sample, just over 90% are singletons; the top ten hold 0.39%. The specimen was naive CD4+ T cells from PBMCs. As for subset: CD45RA+ positively selected. All receptors derive from a man aged 18 to 30 in good health. Some clones in this sample may be carry-over from other donors' samples.

Points on this clone: The same CDR3 is also encoded by other DNA sequences in this sample. The chain joins TRBV29-1 to TRBJ2-7; D is ambiguous. The V and J ends lost 4 bases and 0 bases respectively, with 10 bases between them. The CDR3 spans 13 residues. CDR1 is SQVTM, CDR2 ANQGSEA, per germline. The CDR3 DNA reads as TGCAGCGTTGTAGGAGCCCGCTCCTACGAGCAGTACTTC. This sequence encodes CSVVGARSYEQYF.

This chain uses TRBV28 with TRBJ1-5; D unresolved. The CDR3 is made up of 16 amino acids. The V and J ends lost 2 bases and 3 bases respectively, with 14 bases between them. Germline V gene sequence: CDR1 MDHEN, CDR2 SYDVKM. CDR3 DNA sequence: TGTGCCAGCAGTTTAGCGACCCGGGGAAACAATCAGCCCCAGCATTTT. This translates into CASSLATRGNNQPQHF.

This clone has only one observation. This chain links TRBV30 with TRBJ1-5; D is uncertain. V was clipped by 3 bases and J by 9 bases, with 12 bases between them. There are 12 residues in the CDR3. Germline V gene data show CDR1 as GTSNPN and CDR2 as SVGIG (reference sequence). CDR3 DNA: TGTGCCTGGAGAACACAAGGAGGGCCCCAGCATTTT. This gives the protein CAWRTQGGPQHF.

The chain joins TRBV7-2 to TRBJ2-7; 8 bases map to TRBD1. This CDR3 region has 14 residues. Germline V lookup: CDR1 SGHTA, CDR2 FQGNSA. V lost 5 bases, J lost 5 bases, and 8 bases stayed unmatched. CDR3 sequence: CASSPRTGTHEQYF. The CDR3 DNA reads TGTGCCAGCAGCCCGCGGACAGGGACCCACGAGCAGTACTTC. Full variable domain (missing parts from reference TRBV7-2 and TRBJ2-7): GAGVSQSPSNKVTEKGKDVELRCDPISGHTALYWYRQSLGQGLEFLIYFQGNSAPDKSGLPSDRFSAERTGGSVSTLTIQRTQQEDSAVYLCASSPRTGTHEQYFGPGTRLTVT.

The rearrangement joins TRBV9 to TRBJ2-1; perhaps TRBD2 as D (6 bases). V was pared by 0 bases and J by 7 bases, with 14 bases between. The CDR3 is 15 residues long. The germline CDR1 and CDR2 sequences are SGDLS and YYNGEE. DNA for the CDR3: TGTGCCAGCAGCGTAGGGGGGGTAGCGAGTAATGAGCAGTTCTTC. It codes for CASSVGGVASNEQFF.

The chain joins TRBV5-6 to TRBJ2-3, with D possibly matching TRBD2 (7 bases). Between the trimmed V and J ends, which lost 0 bases and 6 bases, there was a span of 14 bases. The CDR3 totals 15 residues. Germline V lookup: CDR1 SGHDT, CDR2 YYEEEE. The CDR3 loop reads CASSLVGRGGDTQYF. The CDR3 coding sequence is TGTGCCAGCAGCTTGGTCGGCAGGGGAGGGGATACGCAGTATTTT.

The chain employs TRBV28 and TRBJ1-2; maybe TRBD1 (6 bases). Trimming stripped 3 bases from V and 8 bases from J, with 16 bases between. CDR3 length: 14 residues. Germline lookup yields CDR1 MDHEN and CDR2 SYDVKM. DNA of the CDR3: TGTGCCAGCAGTTTTGGAACAGGGAGTGCCGGCTACACCTTC. Amino acids: CASSFGTGSAGYTF.

The chain carries TRBV9 and TRBJ2-5; D gene ambiguous. Germline CDR1 SGDLS, CDR2 YYNGEE. The V end lost 4 bases, the J end lost 1 base, and 11 bases lay between the germline ends. The CDR3 is made up of 14 amino acids. CDR3 protein: CASSPPRTQETQYF. DNA for the CDR3: TGTGCCAGCAGCCCCCCACGTACCCAAGAGACCCAGTACTTC.

The rearrangement links TRBV7-3 to TRBJ2-5; D gene uncertain. CDR3 size: 13 residues. Trimming left V 2 bases short and J 5 bases short, with 9 bases between. The germline gives CDR1 SGHTA, CDR2 FQGTGA. As DNA, the CDR3 is TGTGCCAGCAGCTTAGGACGAAGGGAGACCCAGTACTTC. This gives the protein CASSLGRRETQYF.

This sequence joins TRBV10-3 and TRBJ1-1; D unclear. The CDR3 loop spans 14 amino acids. Germline V gene sequence: CDR1 ENHRY, CDR2 SYGVKD. V dropped 7 bases and J dropped 1 base, with 13 bases sitting between them. CDR3 loop: CAIKEGAGNTEAFF. In DNA form, the CDR3 reads TGTGCCATCAAAGAAGGCGCTGGGAACACTGAAGCTTTCTTT.

This clone showed up just once. The chain has TRBV4-2 and TRBJ2-7, with 12 bases fitting TRBD2. Trimming took 0 bases from V and 2 from J; bases not matched to a gene: 14. Per the germline V gene, CDR1 is LGHNA and CDR2 is YNFKEQ. The CDR3 runs 20 residues. CDR3 sequence reads: CASSQDISGTSGLGAYEQYF. The CDR3 nucleotides read TGTGCCAGCAGCCAAGACATATCCGGGACTAGCGGGTTAGGGGCCTACGAGCAGTACTTC.

V and J are TRBV7-9 and TRBJ1-1; maybe TRBD1 (5 bases). CDR1 and CDR2 from the germline V gene are SEHNR and FQNEAQ (reference sequence). The CDR3 covers 16 residues. V was clipped by 1 base and J by 4 bases, with 16 bases between them. The CDR3 DNA reads TGTGCCAGCAGCTTAGAACGTGGGGGGGACGGCACTGAAGCTTTCTTT. Protein: CASSLERGGDGTEAFF.

The chain uses TRBV5-4 and TRBJ2-3; 7 nucleotides match TRBD2. Trimming took 4 bases from V and 5 from J; bases not matched to a gene: 7. The CDR3 is 14 residues long. Germline V lookup: CDR1 SGHNT, CDR2 YYREEE (reference sequence). CDR3 amino acids: CASSHSGARDTQYF. The DNA for the CDR3 is TGTGCCAGCAGCCACAGCGGGGCGCGAGATACGCAGTATTTT.

The V call is TRBV7-8, the J call TRBJ2-3; no reliable D call. Trimming cost V 0 bases and J 2 bases, with 9 bases left between them. The CDR3 runs 15 residues. Germline assignment: CDR1 SGHVS and CDR2 FQNEAQ. The CDR3 coding sequence is TGTGCCAGCAGCTTAGCCCGGGTTTACACAGATACGCAGTATTTT. Translating it yields CASSLARVYTDTQYF.

V gene TRBV7-6 combines with J gene TRBJ2-3, with D possibly matching TRBD2 (5 bases). The CDR3 totals 15 residues. Trimming removed 5 bases from V and 8 bases from J, with 20 bases in between. Germline lookup yields CDR1 SGHVS and CDR2 FNYEAQ. This CDR3 is CASSKTAELPVTQYF. CDR3 DNA: TGTGCCAGCAGCAAAACAGCGGAGCTCCCGGTTACGCAGTATTTT.

The chain employs TRBV5-1 and TRBJ2-6; D possibly corresponds to TRBD2 (5 bases). This CDR3 is built from 17 residues. The V gene's germline CDR1 is SGHRS and CDR2 YFSETQ. Trimming stripped 1 base from V and 0 bases from J, with 11 bases between. The CDR3 is CASSLLIRGSGANVLTF. The CDR3 DNA reads TGCGCCAGCAGCTTGTTAATTCGGGGCTCTGGGGCCAACGTCCTGACTTTC.

The chain is built from TRBV6-6 and TRBJ1-5, with 8 bases matching TRBD1. Per the germline V gene, CDR1 is MNHNY and CDR2 is SVGAGI (reference sequence). This CDR3 comprises 16 residues. Unmatched junction bases numbered 7, after V lost 0 bases and J lost 6 bases. The CDR3 DNA reads as TGTGCCAGCAGTTACTCCAATACAGGGGGAGGTCAGCCCCAGCATTTT. Translating gives CASSYSNTGGGQPQHF.